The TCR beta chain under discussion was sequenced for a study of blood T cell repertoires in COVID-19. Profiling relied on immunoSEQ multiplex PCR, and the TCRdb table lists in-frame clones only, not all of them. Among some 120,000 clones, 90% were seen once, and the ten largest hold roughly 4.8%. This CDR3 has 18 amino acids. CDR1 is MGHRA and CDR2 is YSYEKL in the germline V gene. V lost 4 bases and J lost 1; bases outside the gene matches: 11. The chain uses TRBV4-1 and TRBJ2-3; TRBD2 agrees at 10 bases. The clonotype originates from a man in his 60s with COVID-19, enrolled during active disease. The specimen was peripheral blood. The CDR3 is CASSPRRRTSGRTDTQYF. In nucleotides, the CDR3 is TGCGCCAGCAGCCCTCGGAGGCGGACTAGCGGCCGCACAGATACGCAGTATTTT.